Below, 7 T cell receptor beta chains from the same sample are listed, as sequenced in a study of cytomegalovirus exposure and HLA in healthy donors. Amplification used 60 Vbeta primers and 13 Jbeta primers. Using immunoSEQ multiplex PCR, the repertoire was profiled, and TCRdb retains in-frame clones only, with some absent. The repertoire holds around 170,000 clones, with less than 75% as singletons. The sample taken for sequencing was PBMCs. The receptors shown here come from a girl aged 10 to 17 in good health and CMV-seronegative.

This clone was observed a handful of times. This chain joins TRBV2 and TRBJ2-5; 11 nucleotides agree with TRBD1. The CDR3 runs 15 residues. Germline V gene sequence: CDR1 SNHLY, CDR2 FYNNEI. The V gene end was trimmed by 6 bases and the J gene end by 2 bases; junction bases not matched to a gene: 5. CDR3 amino acids: CASRAGTGGQETQYF. For the CDR3, the DNA is TGTGCCAGCAGGGCCGGGACAGGGGGACAAGAGACCCAGTACTTC.

This sequence joins TRBV5-4 and TRBJ2-1, with 12 bases aligning to TRBD2. With 4 bases clipped from V and 4 bases from J, the junction kept 3 bases outside the gene matches. Germline assignment: CDR1 SGHNT and CDR2 YYREEE (reference sequence). The CDR3 extends over 15 amino acids. This CDR3 is CASSPLAGGYNEQFF. CDR3 sequence (DNA): TGTGCCAGCAGCCCCCTAGCGGGGGGGTACAATGAGCAGTTCTTC.

V usage is TRBV15 and J usage is TRBJ1-4, with 10 bases identical to TRBD1. The CDR3 has 15 amino acids. Germline V gives CDR1 LNHNV, CDR2 YYDKDF (reference sequence). The J segment lost 8 bases and the V segment lost 1 base, leaving 4 bases of the junction unmatched. The CDR3 sequence is CATSRGWTGGEKLFF. The CDR3 region has the DNA TGTGCCACCAGCAGAGGTTGGACAGGGGGAGAAAAACTGTTTTTT.

This chain joins TRBV5-1 and TRBJ2-7; 9 positions agree with TRBD1. The CDR3 totals 14 residues. V trimming: 6 bases; J trimming: 4 bases; junction bases outside the gene matches: 8. Per germline, CDR1 SGHRS and CDR2 YFSETQ. CDR3 in DNA: TGCGCCAGCACCGAGACAGGGGGAGGATACGAGCAGTACTTC. This translates into CASTETGGGYEQYF.

This clone has just one count. The chain combines TRBV5-1 with TRBJ1-1; 7 nucleotides line up with TRBD1. There are 16 residues in the CDR3. V lost 4 bases and J lost 1; bases outside the gene matches: 10. Germline assignment: CDR1 SGHRS and CDR2 YFSETQ. CDR3 DNA: TGCGCCAGCAGCGTGGCGGGACAGACGACGAACACTGAAGCTTTCTTT. Its protein product is CASSVAGQTTNTEAFF.

In DNA form, the CDR3 reads TGTGCCAGTAGTAATCGGGGTGAAGCTTTCTTT. Translation gives CASSNRGEAFF. The chain carries TRBV19 and TRBJ1-1; D gene uncertain. CDR1 is LNHDA, CDR2 SQIVND, per germline (reference sequence). With 4 bases removed from V and 7 bases from J, the gap between germline ends came to 7 bases. The CDR3 covers 11 residues.

This chain uses TRBV2 with TRBJ2-5; TRBD1 matches at 7 bases. CDR1 SNHLY and CDR2 FYNNEI come from the germline V gene. This CDR3 is 13 amino acids long. V shed 6 bases and J 4 bases; nucleotides not matched to a gene: 5. The CDR3 loop reads CASRETGTETQYF. The DNA of the CDR3 is TGTGCCAGCAGAGAGACAGGGACAGAGACCCAGTACTTC. Full variable domain (outside the CDR3, taken from reference TRBV2 and TRBJ2-5): EPEVTQTPSHQVTQMGQEVILRCVPISNHLYFYWYRQILGQKVEFLVSFYNNEISEKSEIFDDQFSVERPDGSNFTLKIRSTKLEDSAMYFCASRETGTETQYFGPGTRLLVL.